This is a list of T cell receptor beta chains from one sample in a study of high-grade serous ovarian cancer treatment subgroups. Assay used: immunoSEQ multiplex PCR; TCRdb lists only in-frame clones, some missing. The profile shows about 30,000 clones, 84% of them singletons. The sample was tumor tissue. These receptors were collected from a human donor with high-grade serous ovarian cancer. The conserved cysteine and the conserved F or W are not part of the CDR3 here. The D gene is left open where the match is weak.

j_call,v_call,d_call,cdr3_aa
TRBJ1-1,TRBV25-1,.,ASSLGGVGTEAF
TRBJ2-1,TRBV6-5,TRBD2,ASSYAIPGTTREQF
TRBJ2-1,TRBV10-2,.,ASSPAKSSYNEQF
TRBJ1-1,TRBV5-4,.,ASSLGISQGSDTEAF
TRBJ1-3,TRBV6-5,TRBD1,ASSTGQGENTIY
TRBJ2-3,TRBV10-3,.,AIAGSTDTQY
TRBJ1-2,TRBV19,TRBD1,ASSISFVGTGIYGYT
TRBJ2-7,TRBV7-7,.,ASSPHYEQY
TRBJ2-1,TRBV18,TRBD2,ASSPNSGRAYNEQF
TRBJ1-6,TRBV4-1,.,ASSQGNRNSPLH